Here is one T cell receptor beta chain with its context. As yet, its antigen is unknown. RNA amounts of 0.5 to 1 ug underwent reverse transcription with random hexamers. The TCR beta CDR3 was amplified by immunoSEQ multiplex PCR across 54 Vbeta, 13 Jbeta. TCRdb analysed the immunoSEQ multiplex PCR reads with MiXCR anew, one entry per CDR3 protein. The sample has 150,000 to 190,000 distinct CDR3 sequences, over 85% seen once; the top ten hold about 0.19%. V dropped 5 bases and J dropped 12 bases, with 26 bases sitting between them. There are 17 residues in the CDR3. Per the germline V gene, CDR1 is MNHEY and CDR2 is SVGEGT. The authors carried out high-throughput sequencing of TCR beta. They applied it to CD8+ and CD4+ T cells obtained from blood. Those who served as multiple sclerosis controls were treatment-naive patients with stable or active relapsing-remitting disease. The sample is drawn from a study of CD8 T cells in Susac syndrome. Study-wide results and limits: The study recognized that the number of individuals in its TCR sequencing and HLA analysis was relatively small.

The chain couples TRBV6-2 or TRBV6-3 to TRBJ1-6; D perhaps matches TRBD1 (5 bases). Sample: CD8+ T cells from PBMCs. The source is a human donor with multiple sclerosis. The CDR3 DNA reads as TGTGCCAGCAGTACCTCCCTTCAGGGCGCTTGGGGATTACCCCTCCACTTT. It yields the protein CASSTSLQGAWGLPLHF.